A single sample gave rise to the 24 T cell receptor beta chains below, sequenced in a study of PD-L1 blockade in urothelial cancer. Measured with immunoSEQ multiplex PCR; TCRdb has only the in-frame clones, and not every one. The sample contains roughly 90,000 clones, approximately 90% of which appear only once. The sample in question was PBMCs, obtained around atezolizumab (anti-PD-L1) treatment. Every receptor here comes from a man aged 55 to 70 with urothelial cancer.

The chain employs TRBV7-3 and TRBJ1-1; no firm D call. Germline V gene data show CDR1 as SGHTA and CDR2 as FQGTGA. Trimming pared 5 bases from V and 1 base from J, leaving 8 bases between. This CDR3 is built from 13 residues. This CDR3 is CASSTTRNTEAFF. The CDR3 DNA sequence: TGTGCCAGCAGCACGACTAGGAACACTGAAGCTTTCTTT. The full variable domain, its missing parts supplied by reference TRBV7-3 and TRBJ1-1, is GAGVSQTPSNKVTEKGKYVELRCDPISGHTALYWYRQSLGQGPEFLIYFQGTGAADDSGLPNDRFFAVRPEGSVSTLKIQRTERGDSAVYLCASSTTRNTEAFFGQGTRLTVV.

The rearrangement links TRBV16 to TRBJ1-1; D is undetermined. Germline loops: CDR1 KGHSY, CDR2 FQNENV. CDR3 length: 15 residues. Trimming shortened V by 7 bases and J by 2 bases, and 17 bases separated the two germline ends. The CDR3 nucleotides are TGTGCCAGCACCATTTCTACGGGGAGAAACACTGAAGCTTTCTTT. Its translation is CASTISTGRNTEAFF.

The chain combines TRBV15 with TRBJ2-3, with a tentative D call TRBD2 (7 bases). Germline CDR1 is LNHNV and CDR2 is YYDKDF (reference sequence). Trimming took off 5 bases at V and 4 bases at J, with 10 bases between the two ends. The CDR3 is made up of 13 amino acids. In nucleotides, the CDR3 is TGTGCCACCAGCCGGGGGGCAGCAGATACGCAGTATTTT. This codes for CATSRGAADTQYF.

The rearrangement links TRBV19 to TRBJ2-7, with a possible D match to TRBD1 (6 bases). V gave up 4 bases and J gave up 4 bases, with 20 bases separating them. The CDR3 is made up of 16 amino acids. The germline gives CDR1 LNHDA, CDR2 SQIVND (reference sequence). DNA for the CDR3: TGTGCCAGTAGTACCCTCTCGACAGGTGCAAATTACGAGCAGTACTTC. Its translation is CASSTLSTGANYEQYF.

The V call is TRBV9, the J call TRBJ2-2; D might be TRBD1 (6 bases). Deletions cut 3 bases from V and 6 bases from J, with 9 bases between. This CDR3 has 13 residues. Germline V gene sequence: CDR1 SGDLS, CDR2 YYNGEE. The CDR3 protein is CASSAQGPGELFF. The CDR3 DNA follows: TGTGCCAGCAGCGCACAGGGCCCCGGGGAGCTGTTTTTT.

This sequence joins TRBV11-2 and TRBJ2-7, with a tentative D call TRBD2 (5 bases). V was shortened by 1 base and J by 0 bases, with 7 bases between the two germline ends. CDR3 length equals 14 residues. Germline lookup yields CDR1 SGHAT and CDR2 FQNNGV. The CDR3 reads CASSLGGSSYEQYF. CDR3 nucleotides: TGTGCCAGCAGCTTAGGAGGGAGCTCCTACGAGCAGTACTTC.

This sequence joins TRBV2 and TRBJ2-7; 11 nucleotides line up with TRBD2. This CDR3 contains 15 residues. Germline V gene lookup returns CDR1 SNHLY and CDR2 FYNNEI. V trimming: 3 bases; J trimming: 6 bases; junction bases outside the gene matches: 7. The CDR3 nucleotides read TGTGCCAGCAGTGACCTCAGACTAGCGGGACTCGAGCAGTACTTC. Amino acids: CASSDLRLAGLEQYF.

The chain links TRBV2 to TRBJ2-3, with D possibly being TRBD2 (5 bases). The CDR3 extends over 11 amino acids. Germline values: CDR1 SNHLY, CDR2 FYNNEI. V was cut by 8 bases and J by 6 bases, with 9 bases left in between. The DNA of the CDR3 is TGTGCCAGCGGAAGGGAGGATACGCAGTATTTT. Its protein is CASGREDTQYF.

This clone was counted a single time. The V gene is TRBV9, the J gene TRBJ1-2; 9 bases match TRBD1. The length of the CDR3 is 16 residues. Germline CDR1 SGDLS, CDR2 YYNGEE. The J segment lost 6 bases and the V segment lost 0 bases, leaving 9 bases of the junction unmatched. The CDR3 region has the DNA TGTGCCAGCAGCGTAGGTGGGACAGGGATAAAGGATGGCTACACCTTC. Its translation is CASSVGGTGIKDGYTF.

The V and J genes are TRBV7-2 and TRBJ1-5, with D possibly being TRBD1 (5 bases). The CDR3 spans 16 residues. The V gene's germline CDR1 is SGHTA and CDR2 FQGNSA. Between the trimmed V and J ends, which lost 5 bases and 1 base, there was a span of 15 bases. The CDR3 here is CASSPYGAGSNQPQHF. The CDR3 nucleotides are TGTGCCAGCAGCCCCTATGGGGCTGGGAGCAATCAGCCCCAGCATTTT.

The rearrangement joins TRBV6-4 to TRBJ2-3; TRBD1 agrees at 8 bases. Looked up from germline, CDR1 is MRHNA and CDR2 is SNTAGT. V gave up 3 bases and J gave up 10 bases; unmatched junction bases: 6. The CDR3 sequence is 13 residues long. CDR3 in amino acids: CASSDFTGGAQYF. The CDR3 DNA reads as TGTGCCAGCAGTGATTTTACAGGGGGTGCGCAGTATTTT.

The table lists this clone with a count of one. The chain links TRBV7-6 to TRBJ2-7; maybe TRBD1 (5 bases). CDR1 is SGHVS, CDR2 FNYEAQ, per germline. The CDR3 runs to 14 residues. Trimming cost V 4 bases and J 2 bases, with 12 bases left between them. The CDR3 here is CASSSLQDPYEQYF. CDR3 in DNA: TGTGCCAGCAGCTCGCTACAGGATCCCTACGAGCAGTACTTC. Filled out from reference TRBV7-6 and TRBJ2-7, the complete variable domain reads GAGVSQSPRYKVTKRGQDVALRCDPISGHVSLYWYRQALGQGPEFLTYFNYEAQQDKSGLPNDRFSAERPEGSISTLTIQRTEQRDSAMYRCASSSLQDPYEQYFGPGTRLTVT.

This chain connects TRBV29-1 to TRBJ1-4, with TRBD1 as a possible D gene (5 bases). The CDR3 runs to 15 residues. Trimming cost V 1 base and J 0 bases, with 9 bases left between them. CDR1 and CDR2 from the germline V gene are SQVTM and ANQGSEA. CDR3 amino acids: CSVEVGGATNEKLFF. CDR3 nucleotides: TGCAGCGTTGAAGTGGGGGGTGCAACTAATGAAAAACTGTTTTTT.

The chain recombines TRBV27 with TRBJ2-1; maybe TRBD2 (5 bases). V lost 5 bases and J lost 1, with 12 bases in between. Per germline, CDR1 MNHEY and CDR2 SMNVEV (reference sequence). The CDR3 is 15 residues long. The CDR3 bases are TGTGCCAGCAGTCCGACTACCGTATCCTACAATGAGCAGTTCTTC. This sequence encodes CASSPTTVSYNEQFF.

The genes are TRBV10-2 and TRBJ2-7, with a possible D match to TRBD2 (5 bases). V lost 3 bases to trimming and J lost 0 bases, with 18 bases between them. Per germline, CDR1 WSHSY and CDR2 SAAADI. The CDR3 has 17 amino acids. The CDR3 DNA sequence: TGCGCCAGCAGTGATGACCGGAGGCGGGCCATCTCCTACGAGCAGTACTTC. This codes for CASSDDRRRAISYEQYF.

The chain carries TRBV7-3 and TRBJ2-1, with D possibly being TRBD2 (5 bases). The CDR3 runs to 13 residues. The germline V and J ends were trimmed by 8 bases and 2 bases, with 10 bases remaining between them. Germline CDR1 is SGHTA and CDR2 is FQGTGA. This CDR3 reads CASGSGPYNEQFF. The DNA of the CDR3 is TGTGCCAGCGGGAGCGGCCCCTACAATGAGCAGTTCTTC. The whole variable domain, remainder taken from reference TRBV7-3 and TRBJ2-1, is GAGVSQTPSNKVTEKGKYVELRCDPISGHTALYWYRQSLGQGPEFLIYFQGTGAADDSGLPNDRFFAVRPEGSVSTLKIQRTERGDSAVYLCASGSGPYNEQFFGPGTRLTVL.

This clone was detected only a few times. The chain joins TRBV14 to TRBJ2-1; no clear D gene. This CDR3 has 15 residues. The germline gives CDR1 SGHDN, CDR2 FVKESK. The germline V and J ends were trimmed by 2 bases and 0 bases, with 8 bases remaining between them. CDR3 sequence reads: CASSQPLSSYNEQFF. In DNA, the CDR3 is TGTGCCAGCAGCCAACCGCTTAGCTCCTACAATGAGCAGTTCTTC.

The chain has TRBV4-2 and TRBJ2-3; 8 bases align to TRBD2. The CDR3 runs to 18 residues. The germline V gene encodes CDR1 LGHNA and CDR2 YNFKEQ. With 3 bases clipped from V and 3 bases from J, the junction kept 14 bases outside the gene matches. The CDR3 DNA reads TGTGCCAGCAGCCAGATGGGAATGAGGAGCGGGGGAACAGATACGCAGTATTTT. Residues: CASSQMGMRSGGTDTQYF.

The chain recombines TRBV10-2 with TRBJ2-5, with TRBD2 matching over 12 bases. J gave up 5 bases and V 0 bases, and 7 bases lay outside the gene matches. Germline CDR1 is WSHSY and CDR2 is SAAADI. The CDR3 contains 17 residues. CDR3 region: CASSESLAGGLEETQYF. In nucleotides, the CDR3 is TGCGCCAGCAGTGAGTCTCTAGCGGGGGGGCTAGAGGAGACCCAGTACTTC.

The chain has TRBV5-6 and TRBJ2-3; TRBD1 aligns across 9 bases. The CDR3 is 17 amino acids. The germline gives CDR1 SGHDT, CDR2 YYEEEE. The ends lost 4 bases at V and 1 base at J; junction bases unmatched: 10. CDR3 sequence (DNA): TGTGCCAGCAGCCCGGAGGTTAGACAGGGGGGCACAGATACGCAGTATTTT. This sequence encodes CASSPEVRQGGTDTQYF.

The rearrangement links TRBV10-3 to TRBJ2-1; 9 bases match TRBD2. Per germline, CDR1 ENHRY and CDR2 SYGVKD. V dropped 6 bases and J dropped 5; count of bases not matched to a gene: 5. This CDR3 is built from 14 residues. This chain's CDR3 is CAIRSRLADNEQFF. The DNA for the CDR3 is TGTGCCATCAGATCCCGACTAGCGGACAATGAGCAGTTCTTC.

This rearrangement joins TRBV18 to TRBJ2-4; D possibly corresponds to TRBD1 (6 bases). Germline lookup yields CDR1 KGHSH and CDR2 LQKENI. The V end lost 5 bases, the J end lost 0 bases, and 11 bases lay between the germline ends. CDR3 length: 15 amino acids. CDR3 nucleotides: TGTGCCAGCTCAGTGGGGGCGACAGCCAAAAACATTCAGTACTTC. This gives the protein CASSVGATAKNIQYF.

This clone was counted once. The CDR3 loop reads CASSLDLGTDQKLFF. The DNA of the CDR3 is TGTGCCAGCAGCTTAGATTTAGGAACAGATCAAAAACTGTTTTTT. This chain uses TRBV7-2 with TRBJ1-4; D is unclear. V lost 1 base and J 9 bases, leaving 15 bases between the germline ends. Germline CDR1 and CDR2: SGHTA and FQGNSA. The CDR3 length is 15 residues.

This rearrangement joins TRBV7-3 to TRBJ2-2; maybe TRBD2 (5 bases). The germline gives CDR1 SGHTA, CDR2 FQGTGA. The V gene lost 2 bases and the J gene lost 2 bases, with 12 bases spanning the gap. CDR3 length: 16 amino acids. The CDR3 loop is CASSLDGGYNTGELFF. CDR3 sequence (DNA): TGTGCCAGCAGCTTAGATGGAGGCTACAACACCGGGGAGCTGTTTTTT.